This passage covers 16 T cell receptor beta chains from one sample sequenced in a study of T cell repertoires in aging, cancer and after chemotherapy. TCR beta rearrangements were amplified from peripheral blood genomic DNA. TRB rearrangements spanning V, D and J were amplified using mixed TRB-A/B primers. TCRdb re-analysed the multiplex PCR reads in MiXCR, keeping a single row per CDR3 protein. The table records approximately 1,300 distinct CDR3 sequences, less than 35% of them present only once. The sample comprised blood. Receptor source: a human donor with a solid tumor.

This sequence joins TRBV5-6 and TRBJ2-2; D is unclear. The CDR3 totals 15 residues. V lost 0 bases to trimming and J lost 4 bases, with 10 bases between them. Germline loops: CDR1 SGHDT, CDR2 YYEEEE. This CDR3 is CASSLAQVRTGELFF. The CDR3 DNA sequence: TGTGCCAGCAGCTTGGCTCAGGTTCGCACCGGGGAGCTGTTTTTT.

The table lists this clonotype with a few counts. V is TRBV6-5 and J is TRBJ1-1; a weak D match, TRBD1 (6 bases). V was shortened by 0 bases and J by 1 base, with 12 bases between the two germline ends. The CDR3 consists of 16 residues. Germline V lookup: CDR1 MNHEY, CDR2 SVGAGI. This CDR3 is CASSYSRGGRNTEAFF. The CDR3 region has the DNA TGTGCCAGCAGTTACTCACGCGGGGGGCGGAACACTGAAGCTTTCTTT.

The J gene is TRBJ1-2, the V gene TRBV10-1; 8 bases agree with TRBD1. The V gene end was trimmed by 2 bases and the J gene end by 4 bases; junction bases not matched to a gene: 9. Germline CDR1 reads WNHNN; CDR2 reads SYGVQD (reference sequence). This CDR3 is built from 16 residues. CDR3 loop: CASSEALLQGVYGYTF. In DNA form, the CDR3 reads TGCGCCAGCAGTGAGGCCCTCCTACAGGGGGTCTATGGCTACACCTTC.

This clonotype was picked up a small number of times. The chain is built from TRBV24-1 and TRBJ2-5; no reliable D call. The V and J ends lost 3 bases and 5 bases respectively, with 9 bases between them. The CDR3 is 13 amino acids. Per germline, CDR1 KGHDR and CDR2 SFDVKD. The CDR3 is CATSDPNDETQYF. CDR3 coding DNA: TGTGCCACCAGTGATCCTAACGACGAGACCCAGTACTTC.

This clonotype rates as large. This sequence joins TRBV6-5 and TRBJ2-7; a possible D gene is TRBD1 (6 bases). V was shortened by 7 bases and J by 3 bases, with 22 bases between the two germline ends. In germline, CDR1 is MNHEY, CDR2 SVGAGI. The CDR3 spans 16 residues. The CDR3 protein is CASTSEGGPRDYEQYF. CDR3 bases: TGTGCCAGCACCTCCGAAGGGGGTCCCCGTGACTACGAGCAGTACTTC.

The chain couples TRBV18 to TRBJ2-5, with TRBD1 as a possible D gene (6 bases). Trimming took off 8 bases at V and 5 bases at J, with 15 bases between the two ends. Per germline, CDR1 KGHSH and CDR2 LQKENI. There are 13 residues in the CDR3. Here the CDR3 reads CASTGTVFETQYF. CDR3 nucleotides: TGTGCCAGCACAGGGACCGTATTCGAGACCCAGTACTTC.

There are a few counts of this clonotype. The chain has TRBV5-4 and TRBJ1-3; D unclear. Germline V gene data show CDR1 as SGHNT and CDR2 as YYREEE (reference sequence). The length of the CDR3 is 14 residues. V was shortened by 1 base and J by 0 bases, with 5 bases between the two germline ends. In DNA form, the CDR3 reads TGTGCCAGCAGCTTGCGGAACTCTGGAAACACCATATATTTT. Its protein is CASSLRNSGNTIYF.

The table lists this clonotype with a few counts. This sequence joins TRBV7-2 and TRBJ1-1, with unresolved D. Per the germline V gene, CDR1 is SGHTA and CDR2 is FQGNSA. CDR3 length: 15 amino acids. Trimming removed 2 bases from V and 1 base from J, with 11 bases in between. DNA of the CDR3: TGTGCCAGCAGCTTATCGCCGACGGCGAACACTGAAGCTTTCTTT. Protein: CASSLSPTANTEAFF.

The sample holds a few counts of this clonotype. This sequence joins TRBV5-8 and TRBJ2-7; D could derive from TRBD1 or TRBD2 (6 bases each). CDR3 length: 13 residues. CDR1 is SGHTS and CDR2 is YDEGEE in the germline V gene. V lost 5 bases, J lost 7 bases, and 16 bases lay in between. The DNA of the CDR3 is TGTGCCAGCAGACAGTGGGGGGCGCGGGAGCAGTACTTC. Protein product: CASRQWGAREQYF.

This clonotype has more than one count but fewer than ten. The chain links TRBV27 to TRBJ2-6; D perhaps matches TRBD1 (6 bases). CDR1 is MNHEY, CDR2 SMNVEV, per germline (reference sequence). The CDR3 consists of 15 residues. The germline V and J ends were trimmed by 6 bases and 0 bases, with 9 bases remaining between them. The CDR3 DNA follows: TGTGCCAGCAGAATACAGGGCTCTGGGGCCAACGTCCTGACTTTC. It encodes CASRIQGSGANVLTF.

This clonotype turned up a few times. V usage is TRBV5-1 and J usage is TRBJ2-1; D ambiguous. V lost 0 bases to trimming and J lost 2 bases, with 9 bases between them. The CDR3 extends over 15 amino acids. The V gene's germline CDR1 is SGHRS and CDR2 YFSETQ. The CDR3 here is CASSLGAGPYNEQFF. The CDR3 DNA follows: TGCGCCAGCAGCTTGGGGGCAGGACCCTACAATGAGCAGTTCTTC.

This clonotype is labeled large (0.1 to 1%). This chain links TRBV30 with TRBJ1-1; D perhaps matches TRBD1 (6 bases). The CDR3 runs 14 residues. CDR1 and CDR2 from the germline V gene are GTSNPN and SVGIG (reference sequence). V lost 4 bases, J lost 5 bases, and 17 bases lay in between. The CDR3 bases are TGTGCCTGGACCCCTGGGGTGAGGGGGACTGAAGCTTTCTTT. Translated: CAWTPGVRGTEAFF. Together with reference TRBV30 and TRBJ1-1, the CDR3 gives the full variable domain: SQTIHQWPATLVQPVGSPLSLECTVEGTSNPNLYWYRQAAGRGLQLLFYSVGIGQISSEVPQNLSASRPQDRQFILSSKKLLLSDSGFYLCAWTPGVRGTEAFFGQGTRLTVV.

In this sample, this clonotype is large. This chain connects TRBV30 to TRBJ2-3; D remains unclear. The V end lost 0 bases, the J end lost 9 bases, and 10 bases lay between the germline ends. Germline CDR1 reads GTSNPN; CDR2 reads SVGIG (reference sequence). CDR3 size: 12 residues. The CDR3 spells CAWSVASPTQYF. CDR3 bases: TGTGCCTGGAGTGTGGCGTCCCCGACGCAGTATTTT.

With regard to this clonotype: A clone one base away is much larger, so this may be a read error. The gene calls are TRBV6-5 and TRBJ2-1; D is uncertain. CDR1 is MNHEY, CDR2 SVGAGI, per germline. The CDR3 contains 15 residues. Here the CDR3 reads CASSYGRSSYNGQFF. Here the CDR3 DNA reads TGTGCCAGCAGTTACGGACGGAGCTCCTACAATGGGCAGTTCTTC.

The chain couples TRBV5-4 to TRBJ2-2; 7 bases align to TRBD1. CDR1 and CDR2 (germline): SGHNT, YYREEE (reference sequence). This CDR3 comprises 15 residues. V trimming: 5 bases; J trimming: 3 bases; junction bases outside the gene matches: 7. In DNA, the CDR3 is TGTGCCAGCAGTCCCGGGACAGCATACACCGGGGAGCTGTTTTTT. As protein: CASSPGTAYTGELFF.

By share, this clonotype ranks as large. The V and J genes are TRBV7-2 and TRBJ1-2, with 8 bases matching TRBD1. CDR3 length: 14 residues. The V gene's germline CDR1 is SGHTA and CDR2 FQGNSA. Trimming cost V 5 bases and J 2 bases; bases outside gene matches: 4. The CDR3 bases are TGTGCCAGCAGCCAACAGGGGGGAAACTATGGCTACACCTTC. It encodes CASSQQGGNYGYTF.